This T cell receptor beta chain originates from a study of identical twins. Study results and caveats: Out-of-frame alpha sequences that twins shared showed excess low generation probability. A lower insertion count was a feature of abundant cord blood beta clonotypes, with no such feature in memory repertoires.

About this clonotype itself: Its antigen is not known.

TCRdb called the 5' RACE reads again in MiXCR, with one record for every CDR3 protein. The data contain some 300,000 distinct CDR3 sequences, over 9% of them singletons. This CDR3 region has 13 residues. Germline V gives CDR1 MDHEN, CDR2 SYDVKM. The germline V and J ends were trimmed by 6 bases and 6 bases, with 15 bases remaining between them. The sample was also reused in another study, on yellow fever vaccine responses in identical twins. This second study notes: As reported, the vaccine T cell response of twins seemed partly convergent and partly personalized.

This receptor was identified in a woman in her late teens or twenties in good health. The rearrangement links TRBV28 to TRBJ2-7; maybe TRBD1 (5 bases). Material for sequencing was CD8+ T cells sorted from blood. This CDR3 is CASSRRRGGEQYF. The CDR3 DNA follows: TGTGCCAGCAGCCGACGAAGGGGTGGCGAGCAGTACTTC.